Presented here are 9 T cell receptor beta chains from one specimen sequenced in a study of OX40 agonist ivuxolimab in advanced cancers. The table came from immunoSEQ multiplex PCR; TCRdb's copy has only in-frame clones and leaves some out. The data show about 79,000 clones, with approximately 88% seen just once and 4.1% held by the top ten. Source: CD4+ or CD8+ T cells sorted from blood, taken in a trial of the OX40 agonist ivuxolimab. The receptors were gathered from an adult with an advanced solid tumor such as melanoma, head and neck, liver or kidney cancer.

V is TRBV11-3 and J is TRBJ1-1; D not certain. The CDR3 sequence is 15 residues long. Germline CDR1 SGHNT, CDR2 YENEEA. Trimming shortened V by 3 bases and J by 4 bases, and 15 bases separated the two germline ends. The CDR3 coding sequence is TGTGCCAGCAGCTTCTTAGCTGACTGGGCCACTGAAGCTTTCTTT. This encodes CASSFLADWATEAFF. The whole variable domain, filled in from reference TRBV11-3 and TRBJ1-1, reads EAGVVQSPRYKIIEKKQPVAFWCNPISGHNTLYWYLQNLGQGPELLIRYENEEAVDDSQLPKDRFSAERLKGVDSTLKIQPAELGDSAVYLCASSFLADWATEAFFGQGTRLTVV.

The V gene is TRBV30, the J gene TRBJ1-2; D remains ambiguous. Germline CDR1 GTSNPN, CDR2 SVGIG (reference sequence). V was trimmed by 3 bases and J by 3 bases, leaving 11 bases between them. The CDR3 loop spans 13 amino acids. This CDR3 is CAWSPFRDYGYTF. The CDR3 DNA follows: TGTGCCTGGAGCCCATTTAGGGACTATGGCTACACCTTC. The whole variable domain, remainder taken from reference TRBV30 and TRBJ1-2, is SQTIHQWPATLVQPVGSPLSLECTVEGTSNPNLYWYRQAAGRGLQLLFYSVGIGQISSEVPQNLSASRPQDRQFILSSKKLLLSDSGFYLCAWSPFRDYGYTFGSGTRLTVV.

The gene calls are TRBV19 and TRBJ1-5, with 7 bases matching TRBD1. Trimming took 4 bases from V and 6 from J; bases not matched to a gene: 6. The CDR3 extends over 14 amino acids. In germline, CDR1 is LNHDA, CDR2 SQIVND (reference sequence). Here the CDR3 reads CASSSNTGAQPQHF. The CDR3 DNA reads as TGTGCCAGTAGTAGTAATACAGGGGCTCAGCCCCAGCATTTT.

This chain joins TRBV15 and TRBJ1-2; possible D gene TRBD1, 6 bases. Germline lookup yields CDR1 LNHNV and CDR2 YYDKDF (reference sequence). The V gene lost 3 bases and the J gene lost 11 bases, with 13 bases spanning the gap. The CDR3 totals 12 residues. The CDR3: CATSRDRGGYTF. CDR3 coding DNA: TGTGCCACCAGCAGGGACCGAGGGGGGTACACCTTC.

The chain couples TRBV29-1 to TRBJ1-1; no reliable D call. There are 12 residues in the CDR3. Trimming removed 3 bases from V and 6 bases from J, with 11 bases in between. Germline loops: CDR1 SQVTM, CDR2 ANQGSEA. The CDR3 loop reads CSVEDLGAEAFF. The CDR3 nucleotides are TGCAGCGTTGAGGACCTCGGGGCTGAAGCTTTCTTT. Combining the CDR3 with reference TRBV29-1 and TRBJ1-1 gives the whole variable domain SAVISQKPSRDICQRGTSLTIQCQVDSQVTMMFWYRQQPGQSLTLIATANQGSEATYESGFVIDKFPISRPNLTFSTLTVSNMSPEDSSIYLCSVEDLGAEAFFGQGTRLTVV.

This clone was recorded only once. The rearrangement uses TRBV5-1 and TRBJ1-2; D might be TRBD1 (5 bases). CDR3 size: 16 residues. V lost 0 bases and J 2 bases, leaving 14 bases between the germline ends. Germline CDR1 reads SGHRS; CDR2 reads YFSETQ. The CDR3 loop is CASSLGSTGPNYGYTF. In nucleotides, the CDR3 is TGCGCCAGCAGCTTGGGGAGTACAGGACCGAACTATGGCTACACCTTC.

The count of this clone is one. The rearrangement links TRBV2 to TRBJ1-4; the match to TRBD1 covers 7 bases. In germline, CDR1 is SNHLY, CDR2 FYNNEI. The ends lost 5 bases at V and 14 bases at J; junction bases unmatched: 2. The CDR3 covers 10 residues. CDR3 DNA sequence: TGTGCCAGCAGTCGACAGGGCCTGTTTTTT. Its protein product is CASSRQGLFF. The full variable domain, rest sourced from reference TRBV2 and TRBJ1-4, is EPEVTQTPSHQVTQMGQEVILRCVPISNHLYFYWYRQILGQKVEFLVSFYNNEISEKSEIFDDQFSVERPDGSNFTLKIRSTKLEDSAMYFCASSRQGLFFGSGTQLSVL.

The chain couples TRBV7-2 to TRBJ2-5; weak D call: TRBD2 (5 bases). The V gene's germline CDR1 is SGHTA and CDR2 FQGNSA. This CDR3 comprises 16 residues. Trimming stripped 2 bases from V and 0 bases from J, with 13 bases between. This CDR3 is CASSLTSRGYQETQYF. DNA of the CDR3: TGTGCCAGCAGCTTAACGTCCCGGGGTTACCAAGAGACCCAGTACTTC.

This chain joins TRBV7-2 and TRBJ2-3; D unclear. Germline V CDR1 and CDR2: SGHTA, FQGNSA. V lost 4 bases, J lost 3 bases, and 11 bases lay in between. The CDR3 is made up of 14 amino acids. The CDR3 is CASSSKQKTDTQYF. The CDR3 bases are TGTGCCAGCAGCTCCAAACAGAAGACAGATACGCAGTATTTT.